Following are 5 T cell receptor beta chains from one sample sequenced in a study of T cells in Graves' hyperthyroidism and ophthalmopathy. From RNA transcripts, TCR beta CDR3 regions were amplified. An initial round of RT-PCR targeting the TCR CDR3 relied on the HTBI primer set. TCRdb analysed the multiplex PCR reads with MiXCR anew, one entry per CDR3 protein. The table has 500,000 to 800,000 distinct CDR3 sequences, roughly 15% seen once; the top ten hold approximately 12%. The sequencing input was blood. Receptor source: a woman between 45 and 60 years old with Graves' ophthalmopathy.

This clonotype has only a few counts. V usage is TRBV27 and J usage is TRBJ2-1, with TRBD1 identical over 9 bases. With 10 bases clipped from V and 3 bases from J, the junction kept 7 bases outside the gene matches. This CDR3 contains 14 residues. Germline lookup yields CDR1 MNHEY and CDR2 SMNVEV (reference sequence). In DNA form, the CDR3 reads TGTGCCACCACGAGGGACAGGGTCTACAATGAGCAGTTCTTC. It specifies CATTRDRVYNEQFF.

This clonotype has a count of ten or more. The chain carries TRBV6-1 and TRBJ2-7; D is perhaps TRBD2 (6 bases). The germline V gene encodes CDR1 MNHNS and CDR2 SASEGT. V gave up 6 bases and J gave up 6 bases, with 21 bases separating them. The CDR3 has 15 residues. CDR3: CASRNRDSGVSEQYF. The CDR3 DNA follows: TGTGCCAGCAGGAACCGGGACTCCGGGGTGAGCGAGCAGTACTTC.

Notes on this clonotype: A read error is possible here, since a much larger clone lies one base away. The V and J genes are TRBV19 and TRBJ1-1; 9 bases agree with TRBD1. Trimming cost V 7 bases and J 1 base; bases outside gene matches: 10. Germline lookup yields CDR1 LNHDA and CDR2 SQIVND (reference sequence). The CDR3 runs to 16 residues. The chain's CDR3 is CASIDTGGAPNTEAFF. In DNA form, the CDR3 reads TGTGCCAGTATCGATACAGGGGGCGCCCCGAACACTGAAGCTTTCTTT.

This clonotype has only a few counts. V is TRBV11-1 and J is TRBJ2-7; 7 bases are a match to TRBD1. The length of the CDR3 is 14 residues. V was clipped by 5 bases and J by 7 bases; unmatched bases: 11. The germline gives CDR1 SGHAT, CDR2 FQDESV (reference sequence). In DNA form, the CDR3 reads TGTGCCAGCAGCCATCGGACAGGCCAGACTGAGCAGTACTTC. This sequence encodes CASSHRTGQTEQYF.

This clonotype was detected only a few times. A single base separates this from a much larger clone, so it may be a read error. The genes are TRBV7-2 and TRBJ2-5; unclear D gene. Germline V lookup: CDR1 SGHTA, CDR2 FQGNSA. The CDR3 spans 12 residues. V was trimmed by 3 bases and J by 3 bases, leaving 5 bases between them. This chain's CDR3 is CASSFSEETQYF. CDR3 nucleotide sequence: TGTGCCAGCAGCTTTTCTGAAGAGACCCAGTACTTC. Filled out from reference TRBV7-2 and TRBJ2-5, the complete variable domain reads GAGVSQSPSNKVTEKGKDVELRCDPISGHTALYWYRQSLGQGLEFLIYFQGNSAPDKSGLPSDRFSAERTGGSVSTLTIQRTQQEDSAVYLCASSFSEETQYFGPGTRLLVL.